This TCR beta chain was found in a study of T-cell reconstitution after alpha-beta-depleted transplantation in children. General study findings and limits: Where alpha-beta T cells came from about two months after transplant was reportedly several hundred expanded graft clones. The origin of high day-60 TCRbeta diversity in some patients lay in surviving recipient T cells and thymic progenitors.

This clonotype was counted between two and nine times. Its target is unknown. With 7 bases removed from V and 2 bases from J, the gap between germline ends came to 12 bases. This CDR3 has 13 amino acids. Unique molecular identifiers were used to barcode this TCRbeta library. TCRdb passed the PCR reads through MiXCR, listing each CDR3 protein once. The table records 700,000 to 850,000 distinct CDR3 sequences, around 15% of them present only once. The sequence was obtained from a male patient younger than 18 who had a stem cell transplant for acute lymphoblastic leukemia, so the T cells may come from the graft donor. Sequenced here: PBMCs, mostly from graft donor cells, sampled 360 days after TCRalphabeta/CD19-depleted stem cell transplant. The chain joins TRBV12-3 or TRBV12-4 to TRBJ2-7; a possible D gene is TRBD2 (5 bases). The CDR3 loop reads CASNLLGAYEQYF. The CDR3 nucleotides read TGTGCCAGCAACCTCCTCGGGGCCTACGAGCAGTACTTC.